This TCR beta chain originates from a study of T cell responses to AZD1222 COVID-19 vaccine (dated by TCRdb to the early 2020s). As for the study more broadly: AZD1222 recipients given second doses at about 4 weeks or at about 12 weeks were pooled, since spike-specific TCR depth and breadth were not found to differ between the two schedules. Trial participants were enrolled into age subgroups of 18-55, 56-69 and 70-plus years, which contained around 150, 29 and 61 TCR-sequenced participants, respectively. TCR sequencing was performed for roughly 250 trial participants, of whom 207 were given two doses of AZD1222 and around 26 were given two doses of MenACWY control vaccine.

A word on this clone: Its antigen specificity is not known. Germline and junction disagree at one end, which may indicate a read error.

The CDR3 regions of human TCRbeta chains were analyzed by immunosequencing. The published analysis was carried out like this. TCRs in the repertoires were compared against a reference library of SARS-CoV-2-specific TCRs that had been generated with the MIRA antigen-specificity platform. Breadth meant the fraction of unique TCRs that were SARS-CoV-2-associated, whereas depth meant the fraction of total T cells that were SARS-CoV-2-associated. Using the MIRA data, each spike-specific TCR was assigned both to the spike region to which the TCR was reactive and to a CD4 or CD8 class. Log10-transformed breadth and depth values were compared by one-way ANOVA with Sidak's multiple comparisons tests. In its TCRdb copy, this immuneACCESS table keeps in-frame sequences only and misses some clones. Where compared with another copy, unresolved V genes explain less than half of these, and the others have no known cause. Clonal size and the V and J genes are those of that table, whereas D and trimming came from the DNA. This sample holds over 90,000 clones; around nine tenths were observed only once. The ten largest clones add up to 20% of the sample.

As encoded in the germline V gene, CDR1 is MNHEY while CDR2 is SVGAGI. CDR3 length: 11 amino acids, cysteine to phenylalanine. Only the CDR3 portion is preserved as DNA: 33 bases, with reading frame beginning at the first base. The label giving this sample's time point can be read as: baseline before first vaccination. Samples from vaccinated people were obtained from the UK trials COV001 and COV002, which included a single-blind randomized controlled phase 2/3 trial of AZD1222 (ChAdOx1 nCoV-19) in healthy adults. Trial participant PBMC samples were collected at day 0 and day 28 after the second dose for TCRbeta chain sequencing. The study at large found these results: The whole spike protein was spanned by vaccine-associated CD4 TCRs, and dominant responses were seen in regions 160-218 and 743-854. Conclusions about previously exposed vaccinees were limited because only six or seven AZD1222 recipients were SARS-CoV-2 seropositive at baseline. Epitopes outside the regions mutated in the B.1.351 and B.1.1.7 variants were reportedly recognized by nearly half of the unique spike-specific TCRs. Participants were mostly white British, with more females than males. The authors suggested clonal diversity may have been underestimated. After two AZD1222 doses, both the breadth and the depth of spike-specific TCRs were significantly higher than at day 0 and than in MenACWY recipients. In the small 56-69-year group, the increase in depth fell short of significance, most likely because of low power. Because no day 14 peak-response samples were available, repertoires were characterized only after the peak T cell response.

Sequencing was performed on peripheral blood, taken on day 0 of AZD1222 vaccination. The receptor comes from an adult in good health. The chain links TRBV6-5 with TRBJ2-7, with the D gene call left open. The CDR3 protein: CASSYSHEQYF. The sequenced DNA: TGTGCCAGCAGTTACTCCCACGAGCAGTACTTC.